One and the same sample provided the 22 T cell receptor beta chains below, sequenced in a study of control samples from healthy donors and cancer patients. Profiling relied on immunoSEQ multiplex PCR, and the TCRdb table lists in-frame clones only, not all of them. This sample has some 140,000 clones, with roughly 92% found just once. Input material: blood. The receptors shown here come from a man aged 30 to 45 in good health.

The rearrangement uses TRBV2 and TRBJ1-2, with 7 positions matching TRBD1. The CDR3 is 13 amino acids. Trimming at V came to 5 bases and at J to 4 bases, leaving 4 bases not matched to a gene. The germline V gene encodes CDR1 SNHLY and CDR2 FYNNEI. CDR3 loop: CASSMDRRYGYTF. The CDR3 DNA sequence: TGTGCCAGCAGTATGGACAGGCGCTATGGCTACACCTTC.

The chain links TRBV19 to TRBJ2-1; 7 bases map to TRBD1. The ends lost 5 bases at V and 6 bases at J; junction bases unmatched: 7. The length of the CDR3 is 14 residues. Germline V lookup: CDR1 LNHDA, CDR2 SQIVND (reference sequence). The CDR3 DNA reads TGTGCCAGTAGTGGGAGACAGGGCCTCAATGAGCAGTTCTTC. It is translated as CASSGRQGLNEQFF.

This rearrangement joins TRBV7-2 to TRBJ2-1, with D possibly called TRBD1 or TRBD2 (5 bases each). Trimming removed 3 bases at V and 6 bases at J, with 12 bases between. This CDR3 region has 14 residues. Germline values: CDR1 SGHTA, CDR2 FQGNSA. The CDR3 sequence is CASSFTGPGNEQFF. CDR3 DNA: TGTGCCAGCAGCTTTACGGGACCGGGCAATGAGCAGTTCTTC.

This clone was recorded only once. This rearrangement joins TRBV6-4 to TRBJ2-3; TRBD2 aligns across 8 bases. The ends lost 5 bases at V and 3 bases at J; junction bases unmatched: 4. The CDR3 totals 14 residues. CDR1 and CDR2 from the germline V gene are MRHNA and SNTAGT. CDR3 protein: CASSQAGETDTQYF. The DNA of the CDR3 is TGTGCCAGCAGTCAAGCGGGAGAAACAGATACGCAGTATTTT.

The genes are TRBV10-1 and TRBJ2-5, with D possibly TRBD1 on 6 matching bases. V was clipped by 3 bases and J by 4 bases, with 9 bases between them. The germline V gene has CDR1 WNHNN and CDR2 SYGVQD (reference sequence). This CDR3 has 13 amino acids. In nucleotides, the CDR3 is TGCGCCAGCAGTGAAGAGGGGGTAGAGACCCAGTACTTC. Translated, it gives CASSEEGVETQYF.

The chain couples TRBV7-9 to TRBJ1-2; 7 bases are a match to TRBD1. Germline loops: CDR1 SEHNR, CDR2 FQNEAQ (reference sequence). The CDR3 contains 17 residues. Losses at the gene ends were 5 bases for V and 4 bases for J; bases not matched to a gene: 16. The CDR3 loop reads CASSTYGRGQGVYGYTF. Here the CDR3 DNA reads TGTGCCAGCAGCACCTACGGAAGGGGGCAGGGGGTCTATGGCTACACCTTC.

This clone appeared once. The J gene is TRBJ2-7, the V gene TRBV6-2 or TRBV6-3; 7 positions match TRBD1. Germline CDR1 is MNHEY and CDR2 is SVGEGT. Germline trimming cut 4 bases from V and 2 bases from J; bases unmatched to any gene: 8. This CDR3 has 15 residues. The CDR3 DNA sequence: TGTGCCAGCAGTTCTCCCGGGACAGCAACCTACGAGCAGTACTTC. Residues: CASSSPGTATYEQYF.

The V and J genes are TRBV30 and TRBJ1-2; no firm D call. The CDR3 has 14 amino acids. Germline V gives CDR1 GTSNPN, CDR2 SVGIG (reference sequence). Deletions cut 5 bases from V and 3 bases from J, with 16 bases between. The CDR3 spells CAWVLATDYYGYTF. The CDR3 bases are TGTGCCTGGGTGCTCGCCACAGATTACTATGGCTACACCTTC.

V and J are TRBV28 and TRBJ1-4; 10 bases agree with TRBD1. CDR1 is MDHEN, CDR2 SYDVKM, per germline. The CDR3 sequence is 15 residues long. V was pared by 4 bases and J by 5 bases, with 4 bases of the junction left unmatched. The CDR3 spells CASSSGTGANEKLFF. CDR3 nucleotide sequence: TGTGCCAGCAGTTCCGGGACAGGGGCCAATGAAAAACTGTTTTTT.

The genes are TRBV27 and TRBJ1-2, with TRBD1 matching 8 bases. The CDR3 is made up of 13 amino acids. CDR1 and CDR2 from the germline V gene are MNHEY and SMNVEV (reference sequence). V dropped 6 bases and J dropped 5; count of bases not matched to a gene: 5. For the CDR3, the DNA is TGTGCCAGCAGCGGGGACAGGCGGTATGGCTACACCTTC. As protein: CASSGDRRYGYTF.

The chain carries TRBV18 and TRBJ2-1; tentatively, D is TRBD2 (5 bases). CDR3 length: 15 amino acids. With 5 bases removed from V and 4 bases from J, the gap between germline ends came to 15 bases. Germline V gene lookup returns CDR1 KGHSH and CDR2 LQKENI. This CDR3 reads CASSSGSRSYNEQFF. CDR3 nucleotides: TGTGCCAGCTCATCGGGGTCGCGGTCGTACAATGAGCAGTTCTTC.

The chain is built from TRBV6-6 and TRBJ1-4; D is ambiguous. The V gene lost 9 bases and the J gene lost 8 bases, with 16 bases spanning the gap. Germline values: CDR1 MNHNY, CDR2 SVGAGI (reference sequence). CDR3 length equals 13 residues. The CDR3 DNA follows: TGTGCCAGTACCCGACAAGTTCGGGAAAAACTGTTTTTT. Encoded protein: CASTRQVREKLFF.

The gene calls are TRBV14 and TRBJ2-7, with 12 bases aligning to TRBD2. Per germline, CDR1 SGHDN and CDR2 FVKESK. J gave up 4 bases and V 0 bases, and 10 bases lay outside the gene matches. The CDR3 has 18 amino acids. Written as DNA, the CDR3 is TGTGCCAGCAGCCAAGATGCCGCTAGCGGGAGGGCTTCTTACGAGCAGTACTTC. Protein product: CASSQDAASGRASYEQYF.

The chain uses TRBV4-3 and TRBJ1-1; D is uncertain. The V gene's germline CDR1 is LGHNA and CDR2 YSLEER. V was cut by 3 bases and J by 4 bases, with 12 bases left in between. The CDR3 loop spans 14 amino acids. In DNA, the CDR3 is TGCGCCAGCAGCCACAAGGGCAAGTTCACTGAAGCTTTCTTT. Residues: CASSHKGKFTEAFF.

The chain recombines TRBV6-2 or TRBV6-3 with TRBJ2-5; TRBD2 agrees at 10 bases. CDR3 length: 15 amino acids. V dropped 6 bases and J dropped 0; count of bases not matched to a gene: 4. Germline V gives CDR1 MNHEY, CDR2 SVGEGT. CDR3 loop: CASSWTSGDQETQYF. The CDR3 bases are TGTGCCAGCAGCTGGACTAGCGGAGACCAAGAGACCCAGTACTTC.

The J gene is TRBJ2-3, the V gene TRBV19, with D possibly matching TRBD2 (5 bases). The CDR3 is 17 amino acids. V was cut by 9 bases and J by 1 base, with 23 bases left in between. Germline V gene sequence: CDR1 LNHDA, CDR2 SQIVND (reference sequence). This CDR3 reads CASSRVKDHTRTDTQYF. CDR3 DNA: TGTGCCAGCTCGAGGGTGAAGGACCACACTCGCACAGATACGCAGTATTTT.

The chain recombines TRBV6-6 with TRBJ1-2; TRBD1 aligns across 7 bases. Germline trimming cut 6 bases from V and 5 bases from J; bases unmatched to any gene: 9. CDR3 length equals 14 residues. CDR1 is MNHNY, CDR2 SVGAGI, per germline (reference sequence). DNA of the CDR3: TGTGCCAGCAGACGGGACAGAATAATGTATGGCTACACCTTC. As protein: CASRRDRIMYGYTF.

This chain joins TRBV7-9 and TRBJ1-4, with 9 bases identical to TRBD1. With V trimmed by 5 bases and J by 6 bases, 7 bases remained unmatched. The length of the CDR3 is 15 residues. Germline-derived CDR1 and CDR2 are SEHNR and FQNEAQ (reference sequence). The CDR3 spells CASSLRDRDYEKLFF. The CDR3 DNA reads TGTGCCAGCAGCCTCCGGGACAGGGATTATGAAAAACTGTTTTTT.

V usage is TRBV18 and J usage is TRBJ2-5, with a possible D match to TRBD1 (5 bases). Germline V gene data show CDR1 as KGHSH and CDR2 as LQKENI. V lost 3 bases to trimming and J lost 2 bases, with 13 bases between them. This CDR3 contains 15 residues. CDR3 nucleotide sequence: TGTGCCAGCTCACCCCCCGGACAAGGACAAGAGACCCAGTACTTC. Amino acids: CASSPPGQGQETQYF. The variable domain in full, with the rest retrieved from reference TRBV18 and TRBJ2-5, is NAGVMQNPRHLVRRRGQEARLRCSPMKGHSHVYWYRQLPEEGLKFMVYLQKENIIDESGMPKERFSAEFPKEGPSILRIQQVVRGDSAAYFCASSPPGQGQETQYFGPGTRLLVL.

This rearrangement joins TRBV19 to TRBJ1-5, with a tentative D call TRBD1 (6 bases). Germline CDR1 LNHDA, CDR2 SQIVND (reference sequence). The V and J ends lost 1 base and 1 base respectively, with 14 bases between them. The CDR3 consists of 17 residues. In DNA form, the CDR3 reads TGTGCCAGTAGTATAGGTAGGTACAGGGAGAGCAATCAGCCCCAGCATTTT. This codes for CASSIGRYRESNQPQHF.

A single count supports this clone. This rearrangement joins TRBV7-8 to TRBJ1-4, with D perhaps TRBD1 (6 bases). CDR1 SGHVS and CDR2 FQNEAQ come from the germline V gene. CDR3 length equals 15 residues. With 1 base removed from V and 5 bases from J, the gap between germline ends came to 11 bases. DNA of the CDR3: TGTGCCAGCAGCTTAGGCACGGGGGCGAATGAAAAACTGTTTTTT. Amino acid sequence: CASSLGTGANEKLFF.

The chain couples TRBV28 to TRBJ2-3, with TRBD1 identical over 7 bases. Germline assignment: CDR1 MDHEN and CDR2 SYDVKM. CDR3 length: 18 amino acids. Trimming cost V 5 bases and J 1 base; bases outside gene matches: 15. This CDR3 is CASSPLRGRGLGTDTQYF. The CDR3 region has the DNA TGTGCCAGCAGTCCCCTACGTGGTAGGGGGCTAGGCACAGATACGCAGTATTTT.